The TCR beta chain described here comes from a study of T cell repertoires in cytomegalovirus infection. Whole-study context: Public signatures in TCR beta pointed to CMV infection and matching HLA type. Whole-study results and caveats: Cumulated frequencies of public TCR beta families served to identify carriers of CMV plus the relevant HLA. The ex vivo response was dominated by HLA-C-restricted CMV-specific TCR beta clonotypes.

The J segment lost 0 bases and the V segment lost 5 bases, leaving 7 bases of the junction unmatched. The CDR3 contains 16 residues. The germline V gene has CDR1 SGHRS and CDR2 YFSETQ. On this clonotype: Its antigen is still unknown.

One entry per CDR3 protein results from TCRdb running MiXCR on the reads. This sample has hundreds of thousands of distinct CDR3 sequences; 17% occur once, and the top ten carry more than 10%. The receptor was isolated from a human donor in good health (CMV status not recorded). Some clones in this sample may be carry-over from other donors' samples. Specimen: PBMCs. The V gene is TRBV5-1, the J gene TRBJ2-1; 8 bases match TRBD1. The CDR3, as DNA: TGCGCCAGCAGAATCGCCGGACAGGGCTCCTACAATGAGCAGTTCTTC. Its protein is CASRIAGQGSYNEQFF. Looking up the rest from reference TRBV5-1 and TRBJ2-1 gives the full variable domain: KAGVTQTPRYLIKTRGQQVTLSCSPISGHRSVSWYQQTPGQGLQFLFEYFSETQRNKGNFPGRFSGRQFSNSRSEMNVSTLELGDSALYLCASRIAGQGSYNEQFFGPGTRLTVL.